This passage covers 13 T cell receptor beta chains from one sample sequenced in a study of blood T cell repertoires in COVID-19. Measured with immunoSEQ multiplex PCR; TCRdb has only the in-frame clones, and not every one. The sample lists approximately 180,000 clones; about nine tenths were seen once. Sequenced: peripheral blood. The receptors come from a man between 50 and 59 years old with acute or convalescent COVID-19.

V is TRBV6-1 and J is TRBJ1-5; D gene uncertain. CDR3 length: 15 amino acids. V shed 0 bases and J shed 7 bases, with 13 bases lying between them. Germline lookup yields CDR1 MNHNS and CDR2 SASEGT. The CDR3 sequence: CASSEASGFGQPQHF. The CDR3 bases are TGTGCCAGCAGTGAAGCGAGCGGGTTTGGCCAGCCCCAGCATTTT.

The chain employs TRBV30 and TRBJ1-2, with D possibly being TRBD1 (6 bases). V was trimmed by 0 bases and J by 1 base, leaving 9 bases between them. Germline CDR1 GTSNPN, CDR2 SVGIG (reference sequence). CDR3 size: 14 residues. The CDR3 spells CAWSVYRVNYGYTF. The CDR3 DNA follows: TGTGCCTGGAGTGTATACAGGGTTAACTATGGCTACACCTTC.

This clone showed up just once. This chain uses TRBV4-1 with TRBJ1-4, with D unclear. The CDR3 is 20 amino acids. Germline V CDR1 and CDR2: MGHRA, YSYEKL. The V end lost 0 bases, the J end lost 0 bases, and 20 bases lay between the germline ends. CDR3 bases: TGCGCCAGCAGCCAAGAAAGAGGCAGACGACGAAACTCAACTAATGAAAAACTGTTTTTT. Translation gives CASSQERGRRRNSTNEKLFF.

The chain joins TRBV21-1 to TRBJ2-1; TRBD1 is the table's D call and was not checked against the DNA. TRBV21-1 is labeled a pseudogene. CDR3 length: 14 residues. CDR3: CASSKVGRNNEQFF. The CDR3 DNA sequence: TGTGCCAGCAGCAAAGTGGGCAGAAACAATGAGCAGTTCTTC.

The CDR3 loop is CASSNRGPNTGELFF. Here the CDR3 DNA reads TGTGCCAGCAGTAACAGGGGGCCCAACACCGGGGAGCTGTTTTTT. V gene TRBV2 combines with J gene TRBJ2-2; 9 positions agree with TRBD1. With 5 bases clipped from V and 2 bases from J, the junction kept 3 bases outside the gene matches. Germline CDR1 SNHLY, CDR2 FYNNEI. The CDR3 consists of 15 residues.

This chain links TRBV24-1 with TRBJ2-5; perhaps TRBD1 as D (5 bases). The CDR3 runs 13 residues. CDR1 and CDR2 (germline): KGHDR, SFDVKD. V was trimmed by 7 bases and J by 1 base, leaving 9 bases between them. CDR3 in amino acids: CATSSTGQETQYF. The CDR3 bases are TGTGCCACCAGCTCTACAGGCCAAGAGACCCAGTACTTC.

The chain couples TRBV10-3 to TRBJ1-2, with a tentative D call TRBD1 (5 bases). The CDR3 consists of 14 residues. Trimming cost V 6 bases and J 0 bases, with 11 bases left between them. The germline V gene has CDR1 ENHRY and CDR2 SYGVKD. The CDR3 sequence is CAIRPTETNYGYTF. In DNA form, the CDR3 reads TGTGCCATCAGACCGACAGAAACTAACTATGGCTACACCTTC.

This clone was observed a single time. This chain uses TRBV3-1 (or the pseudogene TRBV3-2) with TRBJ2-2, with 9 bases matching TRBD1. Germline V CDR1 and CDR2: LGHDT, YNNKEL (reference sequence). The V segment lost 5 bases and the J segment 2 bases; nucleotides outside the gene matches: 6. The CDR3 has 16 amino acids. This chain's CDR3 is CASSLRTGDNTGELFF. Here the CDR3 DNA reads TGTGCCAGCAGCTTAAGGACAGGGGACAACACCGGGGAGCTGTTTTTT.

The rearrangement uses TRBV5-1 and TRBJ2-2; the D gene is possibly TRBD1 (6 bases). The germline V gene encodes CDR1 SGHRS and CDR2 YFSETQ. The CDR3 contains 16 residues. Between the trimmed V and J ends, which lost 2 bases and 2 bases, there was a span of 13 bases. CDR3 amino acids: CASSFTGTINTGELFF. The CDR3 DNA sequence: TGCGCCAGCAGCTTTACCGGGACAATAAACACCGGGGAGCTGTTTTTT. The complete variable domain, with remaining parts taken from reference TRBV5-1 and TRBJ2-2, reads KAGVTQTPRYLIKTRGQQVTLSCSPISGHRSVSWYQQTPGQGLQFLFEYFSETQRNKGNFPGRFSGRQFSNSRSEMNVSTLELGDSALYLCASSFTGTINTGELFFGEGSRLTVL.

This clone was observed a single time. The V call is TRBV11-3, the J call TRBJ1-1, with D possibly being TRBD1 (5 bases). Per the germline V gene, CDR1 is SGHNT and CDR2 is YENEEA. Trimming took 5 bases from V and 3 from J, leaving 10 bases between them. The CDR3 has 13 amino acids. The CDR3 DNA is TGTGCCAGCAGCATGGCGGGGGACACTGAAGCTTTCTTT. Amino acids: CASSMAGDTEAFF. Full variable domain (outside the CDR3, taken from reference TRBV11-3 and TRBJ1-1): EAGVVQSPRYKIIEKKQPVAFWCNPISGHNTLYWYLQNLGQGPELLIRYENEEAVDDSQLPKDRFSAERLKGVDSTLKIQPAELGDSAVYLCASSMAGDTEAFFGQGTRLTVV.

The rearrangement uses TRBV18 and TRBJ2-2, with a tentative D call TRBD1 (6 bases). V was trimmed by 3 bases and J by 6 bases, leaving 20 bases between them. The germline CDR1 and CDR2 sequences are KGHSH and LQKENI. CDR3 size: 17 residues. The DNA for the CDR3 is TGTGCCAGCTCACCTGGATGGACAGTGAAGATAGCCGGGGAGCTGTTTTTT. As protein: CASSPGWTVKIAGELFF.

The chain has TRBV19 and TRBJ1-5; D perhaps matches TRBD1 (5 bases). From germline, CDR1 is LNHDA and CDR2 SQIVND (reference sequence). The V end was cut by 5 bases, the J end by 3 bases, with 14 bases between. This CDR3 region has 15 residues. The CDR3 bases are TGTGCCAGTAGTTATGGCGCAGGGAACAATCAGCCCCAGCATTTT. It translates to CASSYGAGNNQPQHF.

Regarding this clone: The identical CDR3 is also encoded by other nucleotide sequences in the sample. V gene TRBV19 combines with J gene TRBJ2-1, with 11 bases lining up with TRBD2. Germline V gene data show CDR1 as LNHDA and CDR2 as SQIVND (reference sequence). This CDR3 is 15 amino acids long. V gave up 1 base and J gave up 4 bases; unmatched junction bases: 0. This chain's CDR3 is CASSIGLAGYNEQFF. Here the CDR3 DNA reads TGTGCCAGTAGTATAGGACTAGCGGGATACAATGAGCAGTTCTTC. Combining the CDR3 with reference TRBV19 and TRBJ2-1 gives the whole variable domain DGGITQSPKYLFRKEGQNVTLSCEQNLNHDAMYWYRQDPGQGLRLIYYSQIVNDFQKGDIAEGYSVSREKKESFPLTVTSAQKNPTAFYLCASSIGLAGYNEQFFGPGTRLTVL.